This T cell receptor beta chain comes out of a study of T cell changes during pregnancy in multiple sclerosis (dated by TCRdb to the late 2010s). With regard to the full study: In women with multiple sclerosis, the researchers looked at how the T cell repertoire shifted as pregnancy progressed.

Turning to this clone: The antigen this receptor binds is unknown. No much larger clone is present one base from it, and per-base qualities are unavailable.

The CDR3 spans 15 residues, from the cysteine through the phenylalanine. The read is trimmed to its CDR3 DNA, 45 bases read in frame from base 1. Sequences PRHDT (CDR1) and FYEKMQ (CDR2) are obtained from the germline V gene (reference sequence). Trimming removed 1 base from V and 10 bases from J; the gene matches leave 7 bases unexplained. The library was generated by the immunoSEQ multiplex PCR assay. TCRdb took this table from immuneACCESS and kept in-frame rearrangements with V and J called. Such tables lack part of the clones; where checked against another copy, unresolved V genes explain under half of the gap, and the rest is unexplained. The sample profile shows tens of thousands of clones; about 92% of them were found once. In total, the top ten clones hold about 0.67% of the sample.

This specimen was CD4+ T cells from peripheral blood mononuclear cells, taken in the third trimester of pregnancy. In this chain, TRBV13 is recombined with TRBJ2-1; 10 bases in between match TRBD2. This receptor was identified in a female donor with multiple sclerosis, enrolled in a pregnancy study. The CDR3 amino acid sequence is: CASSLERTSGVEQFF. The sequenced DNA is TGTGCCAGCAGCTTAGAAAGGACTAGCGGAGTAGAGCAGTTCTTC. The CDR3, completed at both ends by the reference TRBV13 and TRBJ2-1 genes, gives the full variable domain AAGVIQSPRHLIKEKRETATLKCYPIPRHDTVYWYQQGPGQDPQFLISFYEKMQSDKGSIPDRFSAQQFSDYHSELNMSSLELGDSALYFCASSLERTSGVEQFFGPGTRLTVL.